Sequencing of this TCR beta chain was carried out in a study of control samples from healthy donors and cancer patients. The data were produced by immunoSEQ multiplex PCR, yet TCRdb's version contains in-frame clones alone and is incomplete. In the table there are fewer than 150,000 clones, approximately 91% of which are singletons. Germline trimming cut 4 bases from V and 10 bases from J; bases unmatched to any gene: 11. Germline CDR1 is MNHEY and CDR2 is SVGEGT. This CDR3 is 16 amino acids long. The sequencing sample was made of blood. The clonotype originates from a young woman in good health. The gene calls are TRBV6-2 or TRBV6-3 and TRBJ1-6; 9 bases map to TRBD1. This CDR3 is CASSSLTGGDRSPLHF. In DNA, the CDR3 is TGTGCCAGCAGTTCCCTCACAGGGGGCGATAGGTCACCCCTCCACTTT.